The source of this T cell receptor (beta chain) is a study of cytomegalovirus exposure and HLA in healthy donors. PCR employed 60 Vbeta and 13 Jbeta primers. Some clones are missing from TCRdb's copy, which holds only in-frame ones; the method was immunoSEQ multiplex PCR. The sample has 150,000 to 200,000 clones. Findings and limits, study-wide: Donor immune exposure was known only as CMV serostatus. Within an earlier analysis, most TCR beta V segments proved productive either about 87% or about 30% of the time.

On this clone itself: Its antigen remains unidentified.

V was clipped by 0 bases and J by 14 bases; unmatched bases: 7. The CDR3 sequence is 13 residues long. The germline CDR1 and CDR2 sequences are SGDLS and YYNGEE. Sequencing was done on a sample of PBMCs. This chain uses TRBV9 with TRBJ2-1; 8 bases align to TRBD2. The TCR was taken from a man aged 25 to 40 in good health and CMV-seronegative. In DNA, the CDR3 is TGTGCCAGCAGCGTAGAGGTTAGCGGGATAGAGTTCTTC. Residues: CASSVEVSGIEFF.